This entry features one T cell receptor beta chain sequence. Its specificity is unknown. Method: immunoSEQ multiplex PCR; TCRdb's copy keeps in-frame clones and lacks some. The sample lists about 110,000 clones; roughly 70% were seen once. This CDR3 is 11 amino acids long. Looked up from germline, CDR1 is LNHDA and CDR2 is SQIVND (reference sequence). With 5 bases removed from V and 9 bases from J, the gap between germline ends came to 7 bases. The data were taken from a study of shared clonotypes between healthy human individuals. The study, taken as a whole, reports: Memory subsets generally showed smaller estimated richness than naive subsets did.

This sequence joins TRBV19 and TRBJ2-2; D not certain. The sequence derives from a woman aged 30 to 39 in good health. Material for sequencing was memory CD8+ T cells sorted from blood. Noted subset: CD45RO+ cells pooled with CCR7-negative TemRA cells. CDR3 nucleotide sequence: TGTGCCAGTAGTCAGTGGTGGGAGCTGTTTTTT. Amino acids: CASSQWWELFF.